Listed here are 25 T cell receptor beta chains from one sample, sequenced in a study of beta chain features in type 1 diabetes. Notes on the study in general: People with Type 1 diabetes carried modestly yet significantly shorter TCRB CDR3s in all four CD4+ subsets.

Which antigens these TCRs recognize remains unknown. The investigators reverse transcribed all of the isolated RNA, so they sequenced expressed TCRB transcripts. The method was immunoSEQ multiplex PCR; TCRdb's version includes in-frame clones alone and lacks a portion of them. In the table there are 200,000 to 300,000 clones, around 9.9% of which are singletons. Sequenced input: naive CD4+ T cells from blood. The receptor source for this set is a man younger than 40 with type 1 diabetes.

This rearrangement joins TRBV11-1 to TRBJ1-1; 7 bases line up with TRBD1. CDR1 SGHAT and CDR2 FQDESV come from the germline V gene (reference sequence). Trimming at V came to 5 bases and at J to 6 bases, leaving 3 bases not matched to a gene. CDR3 length equals 12 residues. For the CDR3, the DNA is TGTGCCAGCAGCCCGAGGGGGCCTGAAGCTTTCTTT. Amino acid sequence: CASSPRGPEAFF.

This clone was seen only a few times. J is TRBJ1-2 and V is TRBV7-9; D not resolved. Trimming left V 5 bases short and J 2 bases short, with 9 bases between. The CDR3 is 13 amino acids. Germline V gene lookup returns CDR1 SEHNR and CDR2 FQNEAQ (reference sequence). CDR3 DNA sequence: TGTGCCAGCAGCAAAACACAAAACTATGGCTACACCTTC. Its protein product is CASSKTQNYGYTF. The entire variable domain, with the rest obtained from reference TRBV7-9 and TRBJ1-2, is as follows: DTGVSQNPRHKITKRGQNVTFRCDPISEHNRLYWYRQTLGQGPEFLTYFQNEAQLEKSRLLSDRFSAERPKGSFSTLEIQRTEQGDSAMYLCASSKTQNYGYTFGSGTRLTVV.

This clone occurred a few times. V usage is TRBV20-1 and J usage is TRBJ1-1; D is undetermined. Germline V lookup: CDR1 DFQATT, CDR2 SNEGSKA (reference sequence). V lost 6 bases and J 4 bases, leaving 9 bases between the germline ends. The CDR3 totals 11 residues. CDR3 protein: CSAGGPTEAFF. The CDR3, as DNA: TGCAGTGCCGGCGGGCCCACTGAAGCTTTCTTT.

This clone was picked up a small number of times. Additional DNA sequences in this sample encode the identical CDR3. The chain has TRBV27 and TRBJ1-6, with D maybe TRBD1 (6 bases). The CDR3 contains 13 residues. Looked up from germline, CDR1 is MNHEY and CDR2 is SMNVEV (reference sequence). V gave up 6 bases and J gave up 10 bases, with 13 bases separating them. This CDR3 reads CASRKQGGSPLHF. In DNA form, the CDR3 reads TGTGCCAGCAGGAAACAGGGCGGATCACCCCTCCACTTT.

The sample holds a few counts of this clone. The identical CDR3 is also encoded by other nucleotide sequences in the sample. The chain links TRBV6-6 to TRBJ2-5; 8 positions agree with TRBD2. The germline CDR1 and CDR2 sequences are MNHNY and SVGAGI (reference sequence). With 0 bases clipped from V and 5 bases from J, the junction kept 5 bases outside the gene matches. The CDR3 covers 15 residues. The chain's CDR3 is CASSYSTGGRETQYF. CDR3 nucleotides: TGTGCCAGCAGTTACTCGACGGGAGGGAGGGAGACCCAGTACTTC.

This chain uses TRBV19 with TRBJ2-4; D perhaps matches TRBD1 (5 bases). Trimming pared 5 bases from V and 6 bases from J, leaving 17 bases between. CDR1 is LNHDA and CDR2 is SQIVND in the germline V gene (reference sequence). The CDR3 is 15 residues long. Here the CDR3 DNA reads TGTGCCAGTAGTCTGGGGCAGGAAAGAGGAAACATTCAGTACTTC. This gives the protein CASSLGQERGNIQYF.

This clone was seen only a few times. The rearrangement joins TRBV29-1 to TRBJ1-1; the D gene is possibly TRBD1 (5 bases). Germline V gene sequence: CDR1 SQVTM, CDR2 ANQGSEA. The CDR3 has 13 residues. Between the trimmed V and J ends, which lost 4 bases and 1 base, there was a span of 10 bases. As DNA, the CDR3 is TGCAGCGTTGTCCCAGGGCCGAACACTGAAGCTTTCTTT. This sequence encodes CSVVPGPNTEAFF. The variable domain in full, with the rest retrieved from reference TRBV29-1 and TRBJ1-1, is SAVISQKPSRDICQRGTSLTIQCQVDSQVTMMFWYRQQPGQSLTLIATANQGSEATYESGFVIDKFPISRPNLTFSTLTVSNMSPEDSSIYLCSVVPGPNTEAFFGQGTRLTVV.

V gene TRBV7-8 combines with J gene TRBJ2-1, with D perhaps matching TRBD2 (6 bases). From germline, CDR1 is SGHVS and CDR2 FQNEAQ. V was clipped by 3 bases and J by 4 bases, with 7 bases between them. The CDR3 runs 13 residues. The CDR3 DNA is TGTGCCAGCAGCTTCCGGGGGTACAATGAGCAGTTCTTC. Protein product: CASSFRGYNEQFF. Variable domain in full (rest from reference TRBV7-8 and TRBJ2-1): GAGVSQSPRYKVAKRGQDVALRCDPISGHVSLFWYQQALGQGPEFLTYFQNEAQLDKSGLPSDRFFAERPEGSVSTLKIQRTQQEDSAVYLCASSFRGYNEQFFGPGTRLTVL.

The chain is built from TRBV5-1 and TRBJ1-1; D ambiguous. The CDR3 contains 14 residues. Germline CDR1 is SGHRS and CDR2 is YFSETQ. Trimming shortened V by 0 bases and J by 2 bases, and 8 bases separated the two germline ends. DNA of the CDR3: TGCGCCAGCAGCTTGGAGGGAGGTAACACTGAAGCTTTCTTT. Translation: CASSLEGGNTEAFF.

This clone came up a few times. The V and J genes are TRBV19 and TRBJ2-7; D is perhaps TRBD2 (6 bases). There are 14 residues in the CDR3. The V gene lost 5 bases and the J gene lost 7 bases, with 18 bases spanning the gap. The germline V gene encodes CDR1 LNHDA and CDR2 SQIVND (reference sequence). The CDR3 DNA follows: TGTGCCAGTAGTGACCAGTCTCTTGCGGGGGAGCAGTACTTC. It codes for CASSDQSLAGEQYF.

The rearrangement uses TRBV29-1 and TRBJ2-1, with 7 bases that match TRBD2. V lost 7 bases to trimming and J lost 6 bases; unmatched junction nucleotides: 9. The germline V gene encodes CDR1 SQVTM and CDR2 ANQGSEA. There are 13 residues in the CDR3. The CDR3 here is CSGHGRAGNEQFF. CDR3 bases: TGCAGCGGACATGGGAGGGCTGGCAATGAGCAGTTCTTC.

The V and J genes are TRBV18 and TRBJ2-6, with unresolved D. V lost 3 bases and J 0 bases, leaving 12 bases between the germline ends. This CDR3 spans 17 amino acids. Germline CDR1 reads KGHSH; CDR2 reads LQKENI. In nucleotides, the CDR3 is TGTGCCAGCTCACCTTCCCAGGTTAGCTCTGGGGCCAACGTCCTGACTTTC. Amino acids: CASSPSQVSSGANVLTF.

The rearrangement uses TRBV6-5 and TRBJ2-2; TRBD2 is a possible D gene (7 bases). Germline CDR1 and CDR2: MNHEY and SVGAGI. V lost 6 bases to trimming and J lost 0 bases, with 11 bases between them. The CDR3 is 15 residues long. The CDR3 reads CASRRGGSNTGELFF. CDR3 nucleotide sequence: TGTGCCAGCAGAAGGGGGGGATCGAACACCGGGGAGCTGTTTTTT.

This clone was seen more than once but under ten times. This sequence joins TRBV4-3 and TRBJ2-7; the D gene is possibly TRBD2 (7 bases). The CDR3 sequence is 13 residues long. Germline CDR1 LGHNA, CDR2 YSLEER. The V and J ends lost 2 bases and 6 bases respectively, with 11 bases between them. The chain's CDR3 is CASSQLGGAEQYF. CDR3 nucleotides: TGCGCCAGCAGCCAATTGGGGGGGGCCGAGCAGTACTTC.

This clone was seen only a few times. V usage is TRBV19 and J usage is TRBJ2-7; perhaps TRBD2 as D (6 bases). Trimming cost V 3 bases and J 6 bases, with 9 bases left between them. This CDR3 region has 12 residues. The V gene's germline CDR1 is LNHDA and CDR2 SQIVND (reference sequence). CDR3 amino acids: CASSIGGFEQYF. In DNA form, the CDR3 reads TGTGCCAGTAGTATTGGAGGGTTCGAGCAGTACTTC. Supplemented by reference TRBV19 and TRBJ2-7, the full variable domain reads DGGITQSPKYLFRKEGQNVTLSCEQNLNHDAMYWYRQDPGQGLRLIYYSQIVNDFQKGDIAEGYSVSREKKESFPLTVTSAQKNPTAFYLCASSIGGFEQYFGPGTRLTVT.

The CDR3 DNA reads as TGTGCCAGCAGCTTAGAAGGCGGGGGGGCGAGGCTACAGACCCAGTACTTC. This sequence encodes CASSLEGGGARLQTQYF. The chain carries TRBV7-6 and TRBJ2-5; 9 nucleotides line up with TRBD2. In germline, CDR1 is SGHVS, CDR2 FNYEAQ. The CDR3 totals 17 residues. J gave up 6 bases and V 1 base, and 12 bases lay outside the gene matches. Filled out from reference TRBV7-6 and TRBJ2-5, the complete variable domain reads GAGVSQSPRYKVTKRGQDVALRCDPISGHVSLYWYRQALGQGPEFLTYFNYEAQQDKSGLPNDRFSAERPEGSISTLTIQRTEQRDSAMYRCASSLEGGGARLQTQYFGPGTRLLVL.

This clone was seen a few times. The chain joins TRBV28 to TRBJ1-5; D is ambiguous. The V and J ends lost 5 bases and 4 bases respectively, with 12 bases between them. The CDR3 contains 14 residues. Germline-derived CDR1 and CDR2 are MDHEN and SYDVKM. CDR3 nucleotide sequence: TGTGCCAGCAGTAAGGAGCCCCTTAATCAGCCCCAGCATTTT. Protein product: CASSKEPLNQPQHF.

The chain has TRBV4-2 and TRBJ1-5; possibly TRBD1 for D (5 bases). Deletions cut 1 base from V and 2 bases from J, with 9 bases between. The CDR3 is 15 amino acids. The germline V gene has CDR1 LGHNA and CDR2 YNFKEQ. CDR3 coding DNA: TGTGCCAGCAGCCAAGGGGGGGTTGGCAATCAGCCCCAGCATTTT. It specifies CASSQGGVGNQPQHF.

CDR3 bases: TGTGCCAGCAGGGACAGTACGAACACTGAAGCTTTCTTT. It specifies CASRDSTNTEAFF. The gene calls are TRBV19 and TRBJ1-1; TRBD1 aligns across 7 bases. The J segment lost 1 base and the V segment lost 9 bases, leaving 5 bases of the junction unmatched. From germline, CDR1 is LNHDA and CDR2 SQIVND (reference sequence). The length of the CDR3 is 13 residues.

The chain joins TRBV6-1 to TRBJ2-3, with 10 bases that match TRBD1. Germline V gives CDR1 MNHNS, CDR2 SASEGT. The CDR3 covers 17 residues. V shed 3 bases, J shed 3 bases, and the junction held 9 bases outside the gene matches. The CDR3 nucleotides are TGTGCCAGCAGTGAGTACCTGACAGGGGGCGCGACAGATACGCAGTATTTT. This gives the protein CASSEYLTGGATDTQYF.

This clone showed up just a few times. The same CDR3 also results from other DNA sequences found in this sample. This chain links TRBV18 with TRBJ2-3, with D unresolved. Looked up from germline, CDR1 is KGHSH and CDR2 is LQKENI. This CDR3 comprises 13 residues. The V end was cut by 3 bases, the J end by 2 bases, with 6 bases between. This CDR3 reads CASSPPSTDTQYF. CDR3 DNA sequence: TGTGCCAGCTCACCTCCTTCCACAGATACGCAGTATTTT.

This clone was observed a few times. The chain couples TRBV29-1 to TRBJ2-7, with D uncertain. The germline V and J ends were trimmed by 5 bases and 7 bases, with 12 bases remaining between them. In germline, CDR1 is SQVTM, CDR2 ANQGSEA. The CDR3 extends over 11 amino acids. The chain's CDR3 is CSVPVGGEQYF. CDR3 coding DNA: TGCAGCGTTCCTGTAGGCGGAGAGCAGTACTTC.

V and J are TRBV2 and TRBJ1-2, with D perhaps TRBD1 (5 bases). This CDR3 spans 13 amino acids. Per the germline V gene, CDR1 is SNHLY and CDR2 is FYNNEI. The V end lost 3 bases, the J end lost 4 bases, and 9 bases lay between the germline ends. The CDR3 nucleotides read TGTGCCAGCAGTGAGCAGGGAGGCTATGGCTACACCTTC. Translation gives CASSEQGGYGYTF. The full variable domain, completed using reference TRBV2 and TRBJ1-2, is EPEVTQTPSHQVTQMGQEVILRCVPISNHLYFYWYRQILGQKVEFLVSFYNNEISEKSEIFDDQFSVERPDGSNFTLKIRSTKLEDSAMYFCASSEQGGYGYTFGSGTRLTVV.

This rearrangement joins TRBV7-9 to TRBJ1-2; the D is unclear. This CDR3 has 13 residues. The V end was cut by 7 bases, the J end by 2 bases, with 11 bases between. Germline values: CDR1 SEHNR, CDR2 FQNEAQ (reference sequence). CDR3 region: CASTYGPNYGYTF. Here the CDR3 DNA reads TGTGCCAGCACTTATGGGCCGAACTATGGCTACACCTTC.

The CDR3 region is CASSNGTGPGNTIYF. The CDR3 DNA reads TGTGCCAGCAGCAACGGGACAGGTCCTGGAAACACCATATATTTT. This chain joins TRBV5-7 and TRBJ1-3, with 8 bases that match TRBD1. TRBV5-7 is an open reading frame whose function is uncertain. V shed 4 bases, J shed 2 bases, and the junction held 5 bases outside the gene matches. CDR3 size: 15 residues.